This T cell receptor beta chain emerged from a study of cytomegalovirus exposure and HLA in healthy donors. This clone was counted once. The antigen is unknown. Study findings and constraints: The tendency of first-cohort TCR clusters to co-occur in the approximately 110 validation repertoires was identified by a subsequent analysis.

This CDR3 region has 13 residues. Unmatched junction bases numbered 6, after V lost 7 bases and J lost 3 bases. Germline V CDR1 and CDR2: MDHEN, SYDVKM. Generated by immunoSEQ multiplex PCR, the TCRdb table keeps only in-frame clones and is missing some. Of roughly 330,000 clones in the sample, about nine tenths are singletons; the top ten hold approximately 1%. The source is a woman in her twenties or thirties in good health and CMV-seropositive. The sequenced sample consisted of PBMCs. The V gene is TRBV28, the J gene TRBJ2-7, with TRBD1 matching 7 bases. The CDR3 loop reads CASIKTGLYEQYF. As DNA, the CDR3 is TGTGCCAGCATCAAGACAGGGCTCTACGAGCAGTACTTC.